The clone carrying this T cell receptor beta chain turned up a few times. Its cognate antigen is unknown. Using its own MiXCR run on the reads, TCRdb lists one record per CDR3 protein. The top ten hold approximately 53% of the sample, which has tens of thousands of distinct CDR3 sequences, roughly 19% seen once. These data belong to a study of T cell repertoires in cytomegalovirus infection. Study-wide background: CMV epitopes used comprised recently identified HLA-C-restricted ones and well-studied HLA-B-restricted ones. CMV infection plus the matching HLA type was flagged by public TCR beta signatures.

The study, taken as a whole, reports: Cumulative public TCR beta family frequency identified CMV carriers with the relevant HLA. Dominant in the ex vivo response were TCR beta clonotypes restricted by HLA-C and specific for CMV.

This CDR3 comprises 16 residues. The germline V and J ends were trimmed by 3 bases and 6 bases, with 18 bases remaining between them. Germline V CDR1 and CDR2: SGDLS, YYNGEE. Sequenced here: CD8+ T cells from cultured PBMCs, sampled from culture after CMV antigen stimulation. This receptor was taken from a human donor in good health (CMV status not recorded). Some clones in this sample may be carry-over from other donors' samples. The rearrangement links TRBV9 to TRBJ2-2; D unresolved. The CDR3 DNA sequence: TGTGCCAGCAGCGCCGCAGCTACTCCTCGGTCCGGGGAGCTGTTTTTT. Translation gives CASSAAATPRSGELFF.